The sequence of this T cell receptor beta chain was determined in a study of identical twins (dated by TCRdb to about 2016). Looking at the study overall: To test whether fetal clonotypes persist, this study deep-sequenced TCR alpha and beta repertoires from monozygotic twins, from unrelated adults of various ages, and from cord blood. Replicate twin experiments were performed at different times using different library preparation protocols to rule out contamination.

The full study reports these points: Excess twin sharing in beta out-of-frame sequences was weaker because fewer shared sequences lowered the signal-to-noise ratio. In monozygotic twins, out-of-frame TCR alpha sharing was systematically underestimated by recombination models, although the models agreed with sharing between unrelated individuals. Compared with coincidental sharing between unrelated individuals, out-of-frame TCR alpha sequences shared between twins showed an excess of sequences with low generation probability. Because the same donors could not be followed over many years, conclusions were based on cross-sectional statistical analysis. Fewer insertions were carried by abundant cord blood beta clonotypes; a weaker similar trend was observed in young adult naive repertoires, while no such trend was observed in memory repertoires. Invariant T cells such as MAIT and iNKT could partly confound zero-insertion analyses, though diverse VJ usage argued against this for most clonotypes.

CDR1 and CDR2 are read off the germline V gene as MNHNS and SASEGT. V and J are truncated by 7 bases and 2 bases respectively, leaving an intervening sequence of 9 bases. The CDR3 numbers 13 residues from cysteine through phenylalanine. The kept DNA is CDR3 alone, 39 bases in frame from the first base. The library was obtained by 5' RACE. The sample was run on an Illumina HiSeq 2000. Template switching introduced a universal primer binding site; the final cDNA contained a unique molecular identifier, enabling accurate counting of TCR cDNA molecules. Specific primers in the conserved constant-segment region were used to synthesize first-strand cDNA for the TCR alpha and beta chains. To control for contamination, every cDNA library carried two barcodes: a SMART-Mk sample barcode plus Illumina barcodes. TruSeq adapter sequences along with Illumina sample barcodes were introduced in two successive PCR steps. The TCR alpha and beta cDNA libraries were sequenced on the Illumina HiSeq platform using custom primers. As for the authors' bioinformatics: MiGEC processed the raw reads to extract unique molecular identifiers, while MiXCR was used to determine the CDR3 positions. Recombination models were inferred per individual with the repgenHMM and IGoR tools using an EM algorithm. Shared clonotypes were analyzed with the tcR package in R, and sharing was normalized by the product of cloneset sizes. To study raw recombination without the effects of thymic and clonal selection, out-of-frame nonproductive sequences were analyzed. TCRdb handled the public reads itself, with Q25 trimming in fastp and clone calling in MiXCR, and kept productive beta chains. CDR3 protein sequences are deduplicated, and each keeps its most common genes and DNA. TCRdb's processing, not the study's, gives the V and J calls here. This sample is represented by around 480,000 distinct CDR3 sequences; about 14% of them were singletons. About 0.54% of the sample is in the top ten clones.

Only healthy Caucasian donors were included. Three pairs of female monozygotic twins, all aged 18 to 29 years, were included in the twin cohort. Positive isolation kits from Invitrogen were used to isolate CD4+ and CD8+ T cell populations. Of note for this clonotype: Its antigen target is currently unknown. It has no much larger one-base neighbor in the sample; base qualities were not kept.

The same sample was also studied in work on yellow fever vaccine responses in identical twins. The second publication reports: The T cell response to vaccination in identical twins was reported by the authors to appear partly convergent and partly personalized. In the study, vaccine-responding T cell clones were precisely tracked in identical twins.

The TCR comes from a woman between 18 and 30 years old in good health. The V and J genes are TRBV6-1 and TRBJ2-1; the D gene assignment is ambiguous. The material sequenced was CD4+ T cells sorted from blood. This receptor has the CDR3 CASTAPPYNEQFF. DNA sequence: TGTGCCAGCACCGCCCCGCCCTACAATGAGCAGTTCTTC.